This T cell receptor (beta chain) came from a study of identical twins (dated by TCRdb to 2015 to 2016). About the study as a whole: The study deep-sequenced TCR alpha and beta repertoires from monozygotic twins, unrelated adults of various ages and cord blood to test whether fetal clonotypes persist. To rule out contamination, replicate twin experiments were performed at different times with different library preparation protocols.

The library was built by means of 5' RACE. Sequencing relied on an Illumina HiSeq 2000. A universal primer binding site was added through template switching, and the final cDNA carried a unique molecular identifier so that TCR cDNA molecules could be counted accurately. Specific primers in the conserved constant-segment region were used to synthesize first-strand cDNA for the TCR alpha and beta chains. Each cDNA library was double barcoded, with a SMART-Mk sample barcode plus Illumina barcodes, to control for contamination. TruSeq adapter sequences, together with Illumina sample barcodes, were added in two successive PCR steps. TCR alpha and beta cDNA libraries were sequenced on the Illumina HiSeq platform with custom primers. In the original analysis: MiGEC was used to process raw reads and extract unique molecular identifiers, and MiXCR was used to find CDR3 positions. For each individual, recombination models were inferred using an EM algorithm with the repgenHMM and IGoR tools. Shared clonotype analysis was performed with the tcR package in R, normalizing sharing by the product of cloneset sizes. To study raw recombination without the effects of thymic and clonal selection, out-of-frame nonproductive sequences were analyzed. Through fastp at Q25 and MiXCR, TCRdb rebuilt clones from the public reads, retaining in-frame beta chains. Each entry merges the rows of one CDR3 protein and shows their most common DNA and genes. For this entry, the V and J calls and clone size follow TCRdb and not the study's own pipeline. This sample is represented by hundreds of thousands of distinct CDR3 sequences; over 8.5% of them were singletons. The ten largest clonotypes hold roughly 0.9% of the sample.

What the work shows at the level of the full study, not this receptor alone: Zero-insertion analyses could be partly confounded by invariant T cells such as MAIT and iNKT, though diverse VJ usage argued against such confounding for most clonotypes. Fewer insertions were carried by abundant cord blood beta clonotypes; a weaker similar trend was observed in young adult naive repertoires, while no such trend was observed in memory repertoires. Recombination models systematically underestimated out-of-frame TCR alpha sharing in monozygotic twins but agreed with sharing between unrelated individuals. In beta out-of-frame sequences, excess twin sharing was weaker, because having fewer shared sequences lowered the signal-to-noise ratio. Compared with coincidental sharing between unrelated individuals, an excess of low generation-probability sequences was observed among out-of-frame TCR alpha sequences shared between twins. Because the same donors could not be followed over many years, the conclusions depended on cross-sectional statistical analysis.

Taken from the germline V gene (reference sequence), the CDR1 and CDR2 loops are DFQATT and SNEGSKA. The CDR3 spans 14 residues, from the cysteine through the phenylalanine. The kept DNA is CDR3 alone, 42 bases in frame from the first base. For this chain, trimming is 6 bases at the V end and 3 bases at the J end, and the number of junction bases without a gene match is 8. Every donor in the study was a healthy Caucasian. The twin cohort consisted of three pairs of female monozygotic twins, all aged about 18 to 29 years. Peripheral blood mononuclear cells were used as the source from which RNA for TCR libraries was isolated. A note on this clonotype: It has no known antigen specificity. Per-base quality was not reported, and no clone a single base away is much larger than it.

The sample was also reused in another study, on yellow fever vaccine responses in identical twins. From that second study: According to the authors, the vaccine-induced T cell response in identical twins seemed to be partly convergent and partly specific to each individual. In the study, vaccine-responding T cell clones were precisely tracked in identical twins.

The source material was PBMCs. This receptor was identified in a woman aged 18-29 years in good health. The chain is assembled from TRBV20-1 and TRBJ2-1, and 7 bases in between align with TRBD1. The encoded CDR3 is CSAEASGGYNEQFF. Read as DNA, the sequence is TGCAGTGCGGAGGCGTCAGGGGGCTACAATGAGCAGTTCTTC.